These 6 T cell receptor beta chains came from one sample sequenced in a study of regulatory T cells. Study-wide findings and caveats: In CD3G-deficient patients, conventional CD4+ T cells were enriched for hydrophobic CDR3 residues at positions 6 and 7.

Amplification used 52 TRBV primers and 13 TRBJ primers. Generated by immunoSEQ multiplex PCR, the TCRdb table keeps only in-frame clones and is missing some. The sample comprises around 32,000 clones, roughly 90% of which are singletons, and under 2% rests with the top ten. These receptors have no identified antigens. Sequencing was performed on conventional CD4+ T cells sorted from blood. All receptors come from a person under 35 with CD3G deficiency.

This rearrangement joins TRBV5-1 to TRBJ1-2; D call uncertain. Between the trimmed V and J ends, which lost 4 bases and 4 bases, there was a span of 14 bases. The CDR3 runs 14 residues. The V gene's germline CDR1 is SGHRS and CDR2 YFSETQ. CDR3 amino acids: CASSPGDSGYGYTF. The CDR3 nucleotides read TGCGCCAGCAGCCCTGGGGATAGTGGCTATGGCTACACCTTC.

The chain has TRBV9 and TRBJ2-1; unclear D gene. Germline CDR1 is SGDLS and CDR2 is YYNGEE. The V gene lost 0 bases and the J gene lost 6 bases, with 7 bases spanning the gap. The CDR3 extends over 13 amino acids. This CDR3 is CASSVETGNEQFF. CDR3 sequence (DNA): TGTGCCAGCAGCGTAGAGACCGGCAATGAGCAGTTCTTC.

This chain uses TRBV5-1 with TRBJ1-3; the D is unclear. Trimming took 0 bases from V and 2 from J, leaving 6 bases between them. Germline CDR1 SGHRS, CDR2 YFSETQ. The CDR3 loop spans 14 amino acids. DNA for the CDR3: TGCGCCAGCAGCTTGGGAGGAACTGGAAACACCATATATTTT. Its protein is CASSLGGTGNTIYF.

The gene calls are TRBV19 and TRBJ2-1; 9 bases match TRBD2. Trimming took 8 bases from V and 0 from J; bases not matched to a gene: 8. This CDR3 comprises 16 residues. Per germline, CDR1 LNHDA and CDR2 SQIVND (reference sequence). The CDR3 DNA reads TGTGCCAGTGTTCTAGCGGGAATTAGCTCCTACAATGAGCAGTTCTTC. Amino acids: CASVLAGISSYNEQFF.

The rearrangement links TRBV6-1 to TRBJ1-4; unclear D gene. The CDR3 is 15 amino acids. Germline V lookup: CDR1 MNHNS, CDR2 SASEGT. The V end lost 5 bases, the J end lost 7 bases, and 17 bases lay between the germline ends. The CDR3: CASSRNLDGIEKLFF. The CDR3 DNA is TGTGCCAGCAGTCGGAATTTAGACGGGATTGAAAAACTGTTTTTT.

The chain uses TRBV19 and TRBJ1-1; TRBD1 matches 9 bases. The CDR3 spans 15 residues. Looked up from germline, CDR1 is LNHDA and CDR2 is SQIVND (reference sequence). The J segment lost 1 base and the V segment lost 6 bases, leaving 6 bases of the junction unmatched. This chain's CDR3 is CASSRTGAPNTEAFF. CDR3 bases: TGTGCCAGTAGCCGGACAGGGGCCCCGAACACTGAAGCTTTCTTT.